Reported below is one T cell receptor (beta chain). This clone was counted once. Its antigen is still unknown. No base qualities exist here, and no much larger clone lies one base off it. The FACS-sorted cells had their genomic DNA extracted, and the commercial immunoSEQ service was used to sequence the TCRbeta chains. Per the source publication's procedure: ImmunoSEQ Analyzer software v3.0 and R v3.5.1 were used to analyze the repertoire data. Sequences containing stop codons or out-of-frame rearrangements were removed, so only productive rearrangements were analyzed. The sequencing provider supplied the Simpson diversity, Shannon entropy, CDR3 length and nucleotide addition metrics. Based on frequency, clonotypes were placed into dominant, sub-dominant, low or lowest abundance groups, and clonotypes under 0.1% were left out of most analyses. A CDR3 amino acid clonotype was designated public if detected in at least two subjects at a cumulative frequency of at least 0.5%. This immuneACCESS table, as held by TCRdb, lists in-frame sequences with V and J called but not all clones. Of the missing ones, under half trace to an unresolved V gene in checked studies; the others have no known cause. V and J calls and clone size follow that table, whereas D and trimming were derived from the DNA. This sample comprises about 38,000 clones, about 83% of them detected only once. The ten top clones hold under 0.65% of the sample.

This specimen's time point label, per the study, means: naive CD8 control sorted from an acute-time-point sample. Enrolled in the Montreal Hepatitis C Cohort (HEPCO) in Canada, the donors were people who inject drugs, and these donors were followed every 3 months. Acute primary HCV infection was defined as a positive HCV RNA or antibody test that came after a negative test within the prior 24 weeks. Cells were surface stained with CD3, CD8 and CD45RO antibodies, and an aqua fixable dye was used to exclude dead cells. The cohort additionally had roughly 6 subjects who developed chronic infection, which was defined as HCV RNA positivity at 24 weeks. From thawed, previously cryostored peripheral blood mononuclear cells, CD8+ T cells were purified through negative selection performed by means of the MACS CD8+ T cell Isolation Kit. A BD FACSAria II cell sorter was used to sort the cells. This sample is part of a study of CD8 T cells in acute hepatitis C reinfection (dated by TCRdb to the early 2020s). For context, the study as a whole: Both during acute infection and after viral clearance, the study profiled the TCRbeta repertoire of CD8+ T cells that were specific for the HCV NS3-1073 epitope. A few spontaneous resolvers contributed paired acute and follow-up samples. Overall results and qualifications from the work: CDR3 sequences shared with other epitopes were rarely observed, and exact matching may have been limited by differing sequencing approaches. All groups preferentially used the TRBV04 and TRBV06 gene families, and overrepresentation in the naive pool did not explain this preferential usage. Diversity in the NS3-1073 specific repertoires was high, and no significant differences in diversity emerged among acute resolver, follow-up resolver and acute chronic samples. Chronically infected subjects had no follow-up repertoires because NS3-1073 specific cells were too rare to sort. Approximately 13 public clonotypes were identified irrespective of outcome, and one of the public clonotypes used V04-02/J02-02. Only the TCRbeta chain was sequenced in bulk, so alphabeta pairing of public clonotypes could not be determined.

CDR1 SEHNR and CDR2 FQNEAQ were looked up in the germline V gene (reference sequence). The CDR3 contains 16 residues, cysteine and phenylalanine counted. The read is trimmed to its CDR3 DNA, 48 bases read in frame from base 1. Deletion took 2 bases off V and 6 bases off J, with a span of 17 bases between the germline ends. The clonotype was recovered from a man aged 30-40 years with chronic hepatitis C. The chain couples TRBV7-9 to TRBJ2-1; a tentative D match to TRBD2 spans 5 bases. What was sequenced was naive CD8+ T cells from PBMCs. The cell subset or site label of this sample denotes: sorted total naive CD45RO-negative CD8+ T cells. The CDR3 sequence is CASSLPLDSTVNEQFF. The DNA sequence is TGTGCCAGCAGCTTACCTTTGGACTCTACGGTCAATGAGCAGTTCTTC.